This T cell receptor beta chain was captured by sequencing in a study of T cell responses to AZD1222 COVID-19 vaccine. Sequenced by immunoSEQ multiplex PCR; TCRdb stores in-frame clones only, minus some. Counted here are roughly 42,000 clones, about 88% occurring once; the ten biggest clones make up roughly 29%. Trimming shortened V by 1 base and J by 4 bases, and 10 bases separated the two germline ends. The CDR3 totals 14 residues. CDR1 and CDR2 from the germline V gene are SGHTA and FQGNSA. About this clone itself: Its antigen is still unknown.

Study outcomes and limitations: Breadth and depth of Spike-specific TCRs rose after two AZD1222 doses. Clonal diversity was possibly underestimated, and the donors were mostly white British, with more females.

The receptor was derived from an adult who received the MenACWY meningococcal vaccine as a control. The sample in question was peripheral blood, obtained 28 days after the second dose of the MenACWY control vaccine. V is TRBV7-2 and J is TRBJ1-2; no reliable D call. In DNA, the CDR3 is TGTGCCAGCAGCTTAGGACCCCTCGGCTATGGCTACACCTTC. Encoded protein: CASSLGPLGYGYTF.